A selection of T cell receptor beta chains follows, all from one sample in a study of CD8+ T cells in alopecia areata. Only in-frame clones appear in the TCRdb table, and some are missing; sequencing was by immunoSEQ multiplex PCR. The data hold 140,000 to 150,000 clones, with approximately 49% observed a single time. The sequenced sample was CD4+ T cells sorted from blood, obtained at week 0. The source is a human donor with alopecia areata. CDR3s include the opening cysteine and the closing phenylalanine or tryptophan. The D gene is left open where the match is weak. Clone size, where shown, is once, few, many, or a class for clones that have expanded.

D,J,V,size,DNA,CDR3
.,TRBJ2-2,TRBV7-2,few,TGTGCCAGCAGCACCCGACTAAACACCGGGGAGCTGTTTTTT,CASSTRLNTGELFF
.,TRBJ2-5,TRBV6-5,.,TGTGCCAGCAGTTACTCCACCGAAGAGACCCAGTACTTC,CASSYSTEETQYF
TRBD2,TRBJ2-7,TRBV7-9,.,TGTGCCAGCAGTTCTGGACTAGCGGAGTACTTC,CASSSGLAEYF
TRBD2,TRBJ2-1,TRBV14,.,TGTGCCAGCAGCCAAGCGACTAGCGGGAGGGCGAATGAGCAGTTCTTC,CASSQATSGRANEQFF
TRBD2,TRBJ2-1,TRBV5-1,.,TGCGCCAGCAGACTAGCGGAGCCATACAATGAGCAGTTCTTC,CASRLAEPYNEQFF
.,TRBJ2-5,TRBV4-2,few,TGTGCCAGCAGCCCAAAGGCAGGGGTCGGTGAGACCCAGTACTTC,CASSPKAGVGETQYF
TRBD1,TRBJ1-2,TRBV10-3,.,TGTGCCATCAATTCGGACAGGGCGACCTATGGCTACACCTTC,CAINSDRATYGYTF
.,TRBJ2-7,TRBV6-1,.,TGTGCCAGCAGGAGGGACTACGAGCAGTACTTC,CASRRDYEQYF
.,TRBJ1-5,TRBV11-2,.,TGTGCCAGCAGCTTAGACGCGACGGATTATAGCAATCAGCCCCAGCATTTT,CASSLDATDYSNQPQHF
.,TRBJ2-7,TRBV5-1,.,TGCGCCAGCAGCTCCTGGACAGTTACCTACGAGCAGTACTTC,CASSSWTVTYEQYF
.,TRBJ2-6,TRBV5-1,.,TGCGCCAGCAGCCCCGACTCTGGGGCCAACGTCCTGACTTTC,CASSPDSGANVLTF
.,TRBJ1-2,TRBV20-1,.,TGCAGTGCCGCTGCAGGTCGTGGCTACACCTTC,CSAAAGRGYTF
.,TRBJ2-7,TRBV5-1,.,TGCGCCAGCAGCTTGTTGGGATCCTACGAGCAGTACTTC,CASSLLGSYEQYF
TRBD2,TRBJ2-1,TRBV19,.,TGTGCCAGTAGTATAAGGAGACTAGCGGGGTACAATGAGCAGTTCTTC,CASSIRRLAGYNEQFF
.,TRBJ1-1,TRBV29-1,.,TGCAGCGTTGAAGACAGACTGAACACTGAAGCTTTCTTT,CSVEDRLNTEAFF
.,TRBJ2-3,TRBV7-3,.,TGTGCCAGCAGCTTATCCGCCGGAGGAATACGCACAGATACGCAGTATTTT,CASSLSAGGIRTDTQYF
.,TRBJ1-4,TRBV7-2,.,TGTGCCAGTGGTGAGACCTCGGGTGAAAAACTGTTTTTT,CASGETSGEKLFF
.,TRBJ2-7,TRBV5-4,.,TGTGCCAGCAGCTTGGGGGTAGCTGGGGACTACGAGCAGTACTTC,CASSLGVAGDYEQYF
TRBD2,TRBJ2-1,TRBV11-2,.,TGTGCCAGCAGCCCGAGAGGACTAGCCGATTACAATGAGCAGTTCTTC,CASSPRGLADYNEQFF
.,TRBJ2-5,TRBV4-3,few,TGCGCCAGCAGCCCCGCAGTCCGAGAGGAGACCCAGTACTTC,CASSPAVREETQYF
TRBD1,TRBJ2-2,TRBV5-1,.,TGCGCCAGCAGCTTAATAACAGGGGAAGGCACCGGGGAGCTGTTTTTT,CASSLITGEGTGELFF
.,TRBJ2-7,TRBV25-1,.,TGTGCCAGCAGTGAATTTGGGGACCTTAGGGAGCAGTACTTC,CASSEFGDLREQYF
.,TRBJ1-1,TRBV30,.,TGTGCCTGGGCCCCGGGGAACACTGAAGCTTTCTTT,CAWAPGNTEAFF
.,TRBJ2-2,TRBV19,.,TGTGCCAGTAGCCCATGGGCGAACACCGGGGAGCTGTTTTTT,CASSPWANTGELFF
TRBD1,TRBJ2-1,TRBV29-1,.,TGCAGCGTAGAGACAGGGCGTTACTACAATGAGCAGTTCTTC,CSVETGRYYNEQFF
TRBD2,TRBJ2-3,TRBV4-1,.,TGCGCCAGCAGCCAAGGACTAGCGGGAAGTTATACGCAGTATTTT,CASSQGLAGSYTQYF
TRBD2,TRBJ2-7,TRBV29-1,few,TGCAGCGCCGAGACTAGCGTCGACGAGCAGTACTTC,CSAETSVDEQYF
TRBD1,TRBJ1-2,TRBV7-9,.,TGTGCCAGCACCACGGGGACAGTGAACTATGGCTACACCTTC,CASTTGTVNYGYTF
.,TRBJ2-5,TRBV7-8,many,TGTGCCAGCAGCTTAGAATCTCCCAGCGGGGAGACCCAGTACTTC,CASSLESPSGETQYF
.,TRBJ2-5,TRBV30,.,TGTGCCTGGAGTGTATCGGCGACGGAGACCCAGTACTTC,CAWSVSATETQYF
.,TRBJ2-1,TRBV11-2,.,TGTGCCAGCAGCCCTCCCGGACTGCGTTACAATGAGCAGTTCTTC,CASSPPGLRYNEQFF
TRBD1,TRBJ1-5,TRBV27,.,TGTGCCAGCAGTCCGTGGACAGGAAAAGGCAATCAGCCCCAGCATTTT,CASSPWTGKGNQPQHF
.,TRBJ1-6,TRBV13,.,TGTGCCAGCAGCAGGAGGGAGAATAATTCACCCCTCCACTTT,CASSRRENNSPLHF
.,TRBJ2-7,TRBV7-2,few,TGTGCCAGCAGCGGGTTCAGGGTTGGCGAGCAGTACTTC,CASSGFRVGEQYF
.,TRBJ1-2,TRBV7-9,.,TGTGCCAGCAGCGCGGGACAATACTATGGCTACACCTTC,CASSAGQYYGYTF
TRBD1,TRBJ2-2,TRBV2,few,TGTGCCAGCAGTGAAAGGAGACAGGGGGTTCACGGGGAGCTGTTTTTT,CASSERRQGVHGELFF
TRBD2,TRBJ2-7,TRBV29-1,few,TGCAGCGCCCGACTAGCGGGAGAAGGCGAGCAGTACTTC,CSARLAGEGEQYF
.,TRBJ2-4,TRBV4-1,.,TGCGCCAGCAGCCAAGACAGGACCCCCAAAAACATTCAGTACTTC,CASSQDRTPKNIQYF
.,TRBJ1-1,TRBV29-1,.,TGCAGCGGGAAGCGCGGCACTGAAGCTTTCTTT,CSGKRGTEAFF
TRBD1,TRBJ1-1,TRBV5-1,.,TGCGCCAGCAGCGGGGGGACAGCCAACACTGAAGCTTTCTTT,CASSGGTANTEAFF
TRBD2,TRBJ2-1,TRBV25-1,once,TGTGCCAGCAGTGAAATTGGACTAGCGTCGAATGAGCAGTTCTTC,CASSEIGLASNEQFF
TRBD1,TRBJ1-2,TRBV28,few,TGTGCCAGCAGAACGGGACAGATCTATGGCTACACCTTC,CASRTGQIYGYTF
.,TRBJ2-7,TRBV5-4,.,TGTGCCAGCAGCTTGCAAGCCGAGCAGTACTTC,CASSLQAEQYF
.,TRBJ1-1,TRBV30,.,TGTGCCTGGAGTCAACACATTACTGAAGCTTTCTTT,CAWSQHITEAFF
.,TRBJ2-4,TRBV5-5,few,TGTGCCAGCAGCCAACCGGGACAAAAAAACATTCAGTACTTC,CASSQPGQKNIQYF
.,TRBJ2-7,TRBV19,.,TGTGCCAGTAGTCGGCGCAGGTACGAGCAGTACTTC,CASSRRRYEQYF
.,TRBJ2-3,TRBV19,.,TGTGCCAGTAGTCTGGGACTCCTGCAAGACACGCAGTATTTT,CASSLGLLQDTQYF
.,TRBJ1-2,TRBV4-1,few,TGCGCCAGCAGCCAACGGGACGGCGTGCGAGGCTACACCTTC,CASSQRDGVRGYTF
.,TRBJ2-7,TRBV29-1,few,TGCAGCCACATGACAGTGGTGGGTGAGCAGTACTTC,CSHMTVVGEQYF
.,TRBJ2-4,TRBV28,.,TGTGCCAGCATGGTAGGAGGGAAAAACATTCAGTACTTC,CASMVGGKNIQYF
TRBD2,TRBJ2-2,TRBV29-1,few,TGCAGCACCTCGACTAGCGGGAGTTTTTCCGGGGAGCTGTTTTTT,CSTSTSGSFSGELFF
.,TRBJ1-5,TRBV6-6,.,TGTGCCAGCAGTGTACAGGGCAATCAGCCCCAGCATTTT,CASSVQGNQPQHF
TRBD2,TRBJ2-7,TRBV30,.,TGTGCCTGGAGTGTACCTAGCGGGACGATTCCCCGCGAGCAGTACTTC,CAWSVPSGTIPREQYF
.,TRBJ1-1,TRBV30,.,TGTGCCTGGAGTAAAGGGTGGGGCACTGAAGCTTTCTTT,CAWSKGWGTEAFF
.,TRBJ2-7,TRBV7-9,few,TGTGCCAGCAGTATTAACTGGGGCTCCGAGCAGTACTTC,CASSINWGSEQYF